The table lists the clone carrying this T cell receptor beta chain with a count of one. Germline V CDR1 and CDR2: SGHRS, YFSETQ. Losses at the gene ends were 3 bases for V and 1 base for J; bases not matched to a gene: 8. The CDR3 runs 16 residues. The data originate from a study of technical replicates of blood from a handful of donors. The table came from immunoSEQ multiplex PCR; TCRdb's copy has only in-frame clones and leaves some out. The sample has roughly 60,000 clones; about nine tenths are singletons. The source material was PBMCs. The chain links TRBV5-1 to TRBJ1-1, with TRBD1 matching 8 bases. This sequence originates from a human donor in good health. Some clones in this sample may be carry-over from other donors' samples. The CDR3 region is CASSYRTGRPNTEAFF. DNA for the CDR3: TGCGCCAGCAGCTACCGGACAGGGCGCCCGAACACTGAAGCTTTCTTT.